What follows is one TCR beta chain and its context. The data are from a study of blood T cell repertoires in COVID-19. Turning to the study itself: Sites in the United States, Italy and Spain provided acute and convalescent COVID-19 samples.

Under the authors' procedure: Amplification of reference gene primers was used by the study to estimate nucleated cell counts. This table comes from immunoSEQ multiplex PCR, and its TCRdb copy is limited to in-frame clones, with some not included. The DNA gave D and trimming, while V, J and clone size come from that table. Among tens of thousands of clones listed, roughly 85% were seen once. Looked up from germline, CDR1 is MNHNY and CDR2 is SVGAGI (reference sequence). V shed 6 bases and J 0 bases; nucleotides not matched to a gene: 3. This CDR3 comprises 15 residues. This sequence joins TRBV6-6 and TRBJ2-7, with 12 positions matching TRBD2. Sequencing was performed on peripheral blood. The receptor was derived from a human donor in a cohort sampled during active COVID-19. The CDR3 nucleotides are TGTGCCAGCAGAGGACTAGCGGGGACCTCCTACGAGCAGTACTTC. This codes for CASRGLAGTSYEQYF.